These 12 T cell receptor beta chains originate from one sample sequenced in a study of cytomegalovirus exposure and HLA in healthy donors. The study ran its PCR with 60 Vbeta and 13 Jbeta primers. The assay was immunoSEQ multiplex PCR, and TCRdb's table has in-frame clones only and misses some. This repertoire shows about 130,000 clones, over 9.5% found once; its top ten account for approximately 4.5%. Specimen: PBMCs. The receptor source for this set is a woman aged 18-35 years in good health and CMV-seropositive.

The V and J genes are TRBV5-5 and TRBJ2-7; a weak D match, TRBD2 (5 bases). The germline CDR1 and CDR2 sequences are SGHKS and YYEKEE (reference sequence). V was clipped by 0 bases and J by 0 bases, with 10 bases between them. This CDR3 comprises 15 residues. CDR3 nucleotides: TGTGCCAGCAGCTTGGGGACGGGGAGCTCCTACGAGCAGTACTTC. This codes for CASSLGTGSSYEQYF.

This chain connects TRBV2 to TRBJ1-1; D is perhaps TRBD1 (5 bases). The V gene's germline CDR1 is SNHLY and CDR2 FYNNEI. Trimming removed 8 bases from V and 3 bases from J, with 16 bases in between. The CDR3 runs to 14 residues. The CDR3 DNA sequence: TGTGCCAGCCGGGTCGGGGGATTTGACACTGAAGCTTTCTTT. It specifies CASRVGGFDTEAFF.

The chain carries TRBV5-6 and TRBJ1-1, with 8 bases matching TRBD1. With 10 bases clipped from V and 2 bases from J, the junction kept 19 bases outside the gene matches. The CDR3 extends over 17 amino acids. Germline V CDR1 and CDR2: SGHDT, YYEEEE. Here the CDR3 DNA reads TGTGCCTCAAGCTTGGGGTCCAGGGGGCGGCTTAACACTGAAGCTTTCTTT. Its protein is CASSLGSRGRLNTEAFF.

This clone occurred a few times. The V call is TRBV5-1, the J call TRBJ2-7; a possible D gene is TRBD2 (6 bases). With 5 bases removed from V and 0 bases from J, the gap between germline ends came to 9 bases. This CDR3 spans 13 amino acids. Germline V gives CDR1 SGHRS, CDR2 YFSETQ. CDR3 nucleotides: TGCGCCAGCAGAAGACTAGGCTCCTACGAGCAGTACTTC. Translation gives CASRRLGSYEQYF.

This clone has more than one count but fewer than ten. The chain uses TRBV5-1 and TRBJ1-3; D remains unclear. Looked up from germline, CDR1 is SGHRS and CDR2 is YFSETQ. The CDR3 is 14 amino acids. Trimming removed 3 bases from V and 4 bases from J, with 11 bases in between. The CDR3 region is CASSSRGNGNTIYF. As DNA, the CDR3 is TGCGCCAGCAGCTCACGGGGAAACGGAAACACCATATATTTT.

The chain is built from TRBV6-6 and TRBJ1-3, with D possibly being TRBD1 (5 bases). Per germline, CDR1 MNHNY and CDR2 SVGAGI (reference sequence). Trimming cost V 4 bases and J 5 bases, with 6 bases left between them. The CDR3 totals 12 residues. CDR3 bases: TGTGCCAGCAGTTCGGACAGAAACACCATATATTTT. Protein sequence: CASSSDRNTIYF.

This clone turned up a few times. J is TRBJ2-1 and V is TRBV4-1, with D perhaps TRBD1 (5 bases). From germline, CDR1 is MGHRA and CDR2 YSYEKL. V was shortened by 4 bases and J by 6 bases, with 16 bases between the two germline ends. The CDR3 totals 15 residues. CDR3 protein: CASSLESLRGNEQFF. CDR3 bases: TGCGCCAGCAGCCTCGAATCCCTAAGGGGCAATGAGCAGTTCTTC.

In its sample, this clone was seen a few times. V and J are TRBV7-9 and TRBJ1-4; D might be TRBD1 (6 bases). The CDR3 sequence is 14 residues long. CDR1 is SEHNR and CDR2 is FQNEAQ in the germline V gene (reference sequence). V was shortened by 5 bases and J by 8 bases, with 15 bases between the two germline ends. The CDR3 DNA follows: TGTGCCAGCAGCCACAGGGTGGAGGAGGAAAAACTGTTTTTT. Encoded protein: CASSHRVEEEKLFF.

The rearrangement links TRBV19 to TRBJ1-2; TRBD1 might be the D (6 bases). The CDR3 is made up of 12 amino acids. Germline values: CDR1 LNHDA, CDR2 SQIVND (reference sequence). Trimming pared 5 bases from V and 6 bases from J, leaving 10 bases between. The CDR3 bases are TGTGCCAGTAGTCGAGAGGGGGATGGCTACACCTTC. It encodes CASSREGDGYTF.

This clone turned up a few times. The chain carries TRBV7-9 and TRBJ1-5, with no clear D. Germline V gene lookup returns CDR1 SEHNR and CDR2 FQNEAQ (reference sequence). The CDR3 spans 13 residues. V was pared by 2 bases and J by 5 bases, with 7 bases between. The CDR3 nucleotides are TGTGCCAGCAGCTTACTCGAGGATCAGCCCCAGCATTTT. Its translation: CASSLLEDQPQHF.

CDR3 nucleotide sequence: TGCGCCAGCAGTGCCCCTAGTAGGGGATGCGAGGCAAACACTGAAGCTTTCTTT. This gives the protein CASSAPSRGCEANTEAFF. The V call is TRBV10-1, the J call TRBJ1-1; weak D call: TRBD1 (5 bases). CDR3 length equals 18 residues. Germline CDR1 WNHNN, CDR2 SYGVQD (reference sequence). V was cut by 4 bases and J by 2 bases, with 23 bases left in between.

This chain joins TRBV6-1 and TRBJ2-3; TRBD1 agrees at 11 bases. Germline CDR1 MNHNS, CDR2 SASEGT. This CDR3 spans 15 amino acids. V was clipped by 6 bases and J by 4 bases; unmatched bases: 6. CDR3 nucleotides: TGTGCCAGCAGGGGGGGACAGGGGGTTTCAGATACGCAGTATTTT. This encodes CASRGGQGVSDTQYF.